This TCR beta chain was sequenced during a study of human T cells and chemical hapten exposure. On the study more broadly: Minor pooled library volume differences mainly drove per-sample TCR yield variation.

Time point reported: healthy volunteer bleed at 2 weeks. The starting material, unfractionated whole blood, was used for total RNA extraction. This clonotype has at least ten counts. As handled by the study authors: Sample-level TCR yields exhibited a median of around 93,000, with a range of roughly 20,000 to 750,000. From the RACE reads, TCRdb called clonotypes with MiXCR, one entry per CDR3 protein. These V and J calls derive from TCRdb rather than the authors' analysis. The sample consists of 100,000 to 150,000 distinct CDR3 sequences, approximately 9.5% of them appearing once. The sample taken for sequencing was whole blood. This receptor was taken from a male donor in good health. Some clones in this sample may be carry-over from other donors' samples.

In DNA, the CDR3 is TGTGCCATCAGTGGGGACGGGATCACAGATACGCAGTATTTT. Amino acid sequence: CAISGDGITDTQYF. This rearrangement joins TRBV10-3 to TRBJ2-3; D is tentatively TRBD1 or TRBD2 (5 bases each). Germline values: CDR1 ENHRY, CDR2 SYGVKD. V was pared by 4 bases and J by 2 bases, with 10 bases between. The CDR3 loop spans 14 amino acids.